Presented here are 31 T cell receptor beta chains from one specimen sequenced in a study of cytomegalovirus exposure and HLA in healthy donors. Researchers ran the PCR with 60 Vbeta and 13 Jbeta primers. Here immunoSEQ multiplex PCR was the method, and the copy in TCRdb shows in-frame clones only, minus some. The sample lists roughly 93,000 clones, around 74% occurring once. Sequencing was carried out using PBMCs. Receptor source: a male donor in good health and CMV-seronegative.

In the case of this clone: Sequence at one end of the junction differs from germline and may be a read error. The chain carries TRBV29-1 and TRBJ2-7; tentative D call: TRBD1 (6 bases). The CDR3 length is 13 residues. Germline values: CDR1 SQVTM, CDR2 ANQGSEA. CDR3 region: CSVINTQGNEQYF. CDR3 nucleotides: TGCAGCGTCATTAACACACAGGGTAACGAGCAGTATTTC.

The chain is built from TRBV27 and TRBJ1-2; maybe TRBD1 (5 bases). Trimming cost V 2 bases and J 4 bases, with 11 bases left between them. In germline, CDR1 is MNHEY, CDR2 SMNVEV (reference sequence). This CDR3 region has 14 residues. DNA of the CDR3: TGTGCCAGCAGTTTACAAGGGGCAGCCTATGGCTACACCTTC. Its protein is CASSLQGAAYGYTF.

The chain is built from TRBV10-3 and TRBJ2-5; perhaps TRBD2 as D (6 bases). V was clipped by 3 bases and J by 1 base, with 12 bases between them. The CDR3 runs to 15 residues. Germline assignment: CDR1 ENHRY and CDR2 SYGVKD. The CDR3 sequence is CAISDRRGAQETQYF. The CDR3 bases are TGTGCCATCAGTGATCGGCGGGGCGCCCAAGAGACCCAGTACTTC.

This sequence joins TRBV7-8 and TRBJ2-7; D might be TRBD2 (5 bases). The germline gives CDR1 SGHVS, CDR2 FQNEAQ. With 5 bases removed from V and 6 bases from J, the gap between germline ends came to 17 bases. CDR3 length equals 14 residues. The CDR3 sequence is CASSPSESGSEQYF. The CDR3 bases are TGTGCCAGCAGCCCCTCGGAGTCGGGGTCCGAGCAGTACTTC.

This clone came up a few times. The chain recombines TRBV5-4 with TRBJ2-6, with D tentatively TRBD1 (5 bases). V was pared by 4 bases and J by 2 bases, with 10 bases between. Germline V gene sequence: CDR1 SGHNT, CDR2 YYREEE (reference sequence). The CDR3 consists of 15 residues. The CDR3 DNA reads TGTGCCAGCAGCCCTCAGGGAACTGGGGCCAACGTCCTGACTTTC. Translation gives CASSPQGTGANVLTF.

The chain uses TRBV5-4 and TRBJ2-5; the D gene is possibly TRBD1 (5 bases). The V gene's germline CDR1 is SGHNT and CDR2 YYREEE (reference sequence). V lost 3 bases and J lost 2, with 14 bases in between. The CDR3 contains 15 residues. CDR3 coding DNA: TGTGCCAGCAGCTCAGGCGGAGCAGGGCAAGAGACCCAGTACTTC. Translation: CASSSGGAGQETQYF.

The chain recombines TRBV11-2 with TRBJ1-1, with D uncertain. This CDR3 has 13 residues. The germline V gene has CDR1 SGHAT and CDR2 FQNNGV. V was cut by 3 bases and J by 1 base, with 6 bases left in between. CDR3 sequence (DNA): TGTGCCAGCAGCTTTGCGTCGAACACTGAAGCTTTCTTT. It encodes CASSFASNTEAFF.

This clone has only a few counts. The J gene is TRBJ2-5, the V gene TRBV7-2, with D unclear. The germline gives CDR1 SGHTA, CDR2 FQGNSA. The CDR3 runs 13 residues. The V and J ends lost 1 base and 3 bases respectively, with 6 bases between them. The CDR3 here is CASSLVAEETQYF. DNA of the CDR3: TGTGCCAGCAGCTTAGTCGCAGAAGAGACCCAGTACTTC. Based on the CDR3 plus reference TRBV7-2 and TRBJ2-5, the full variable domain is GAGVSQSPSNKVTEKGKDVELRCDPISGHTALYWYRQSLGQGLEFLIYFQGNSAPDKSGLPSDRFSAERTGGSVSTLTIQRTQQEDSAVYLCASSLVAEETQYFGPGTRLLVL.

This clone has only one observation. V is TRBV11-3 and J is TRBJ1-1; D might be TRBD1 (6 bases). CDR3 length: 14 residues. The V and J ends lost 3 bases and 1 base respectively, with 9 bases between them. The germline gives CDR1 SGHNT, CDR2 YENEEA. The CDR3 region has the DNA TGTGCCAGCAGCTTGGGACACCCGAACACTGAAGCTTTCTTT. The encoded protein is CASSLGHPNTEAFF.

The V call is TRBV4-1, the J call TRBJ1-2; possible D gene TRBD1, 6 bases. The V gene lost 1 base and the J gene lost 2 bases, with 14 bases spanning the gap. CDR3 length: 16 residues. CDR1 and CDR2 (germline): MGHRA, YSYEKL. CDR3 in DNA: TGCGCCAGCAGCCAAGTAGGACAGCCCGGGAACTATGGCTACACCTTC. Protein sequence: CASSQVGQPGNYGYTF.

This rearrangement joins TRBV19 to TRBJ2-1, with 9 bases fitting TRBD2. Germline V CDR1 and CDR2: LNHDA, SQIVND (reference sequence). This CDR3 has 16 amino acids. Losses at the gene ends were 7 bases for V and 10 bases for J; bases not matched to a gene: 17. The CDR3 DNA follows: TGTGCCAGTAAAAGCCGGGGACTAGCCCCCGGGGGGGAGCAGTTCTTC. As protein: CASKSRGLAPGGEQFF.

This clone has more than one count but fewer than ten. The rearrangement joins TRBV28 to TRBJ2-7; 9 bases fit TRBD2. CDR3 length: 13 residues. In germline, CDR1 is MDHEN, CDR2 SYDVKM. V lost 3 bases and J lost 8; bases outside the gene matches: 5. CDR3 in amino acids: CASSFIAGEKQYF. The CDR3 DNA is TGTGCCAGCAGTTTTATAGCGGGAGAGAAGCAGTACTTC. The variable domain in full, completed from reference TRBV28 and TRBJ2-7, reads DVKVTQSSRYLVKRTGEKVFLECVQDMDHENMFWYRQDPGLGLRLIYFSYDVKMKEKGDIPEGYSVSREKKERFSLILESASTNQTSMYLCASSFIAGEKQYFGPGTRLTVT.

A few counts support this clone. The rearrangement uses TRBV11-2 and TRBJ2-4; 8 bases fit TRBD1. The V segment lost 5 bases and the J segment 2 bases; nucleotides outside the gene matches: 14. Germline CDR1 and CDR2: SGHAT and FQNNGV. CDR3 size: 18 residues. The CDR3 DNA is TGTGCCAGCAGCGGGGACAGGATGAAAGGCAAGACCAAAAACATTCAGTACTTC. It translates to CASSGDRMKGKTKNIQYF.

The genes are TRBV29-1 and TRBJ1-2; D call uncertain. Trimming pared 8 bases from V and 6 bases from J, leaving 13 bases between. The CDR3 runs to 11 residues. From germline, CDR1 is SQVTM and CDR2 ANQGSEA. The chain's CDR3 is CSTGDKDGYTF. In DNA form, the CDR3 reads TGCAGCACCGGGGATAAGGATGGCTACACCTTC.

V usage is TRBV19 and J usage is TRBJ2-7; possible D gene TRBD2, 5 bases. V was cut by 8 bases and J by 6 bases, with 23 bases left in between. This CDR3 comprises 15 residues. Germline CDR1 LNHDA, CDR2 SQIVND (reference sequence). The CDR3 spells CASGQSGRWWVEQYF. CDR3 in DNA: TGTGCCAGTGGTCAGTCGGGAAGATGGTGGGTCGAGCAGTACTTC.

This clone has more than one count but fewer than ten. The chain has TRBV11-3 and TRBJ2-2; 9 bases align to TRBD1. The V segment lost 5 bases and the J segment 5 bases; nucleotides outside the gene matches: 6. There are 15 residues in the CDR3. From germline, CDR1 is SGHNT and CDR2 YENEEA. The chain's CDR3 is CASSLGTGRTGELFF. The CDR3 coding sequence is TGTGCCAGCAGCCTCGGGACAGGGCGTACCGGGGAGCTGTTTTTT.

With respect to this clone: A junction boundary mismatches the germline segment, possibly from a read error. The rearrangement joins TRBV6-5 to TRBJ2-7, with 7 bases identical to TRBD2. Germline-derived CDR1 and CDR2 are MNHEY and SVGAGI. There are 15 residues in the CDR3. CDR3 coding DNA: TGTGTCAGCAGTGGGGGGGACTACGGGGCGTACGAGCAGTACTTC. This gives the protein CVSSGGDYGAYEQYF.

V usage is TRBV7-2 and J usage is TRBJ2-1; D remains unclear. CDR1 SGHTA and CDR2 FQGNSA come from the germline V gene. The CDR3 totals 14 residues. V was clipped by 2 bases and J by 1 base, with 6 bases between them. Here the CDR3 reads CASSLYLSYNEQFF. Written as DNA, the CDR3 is TGTGCCAGCAGCTTATACTTATCCTACAATGAGCAGTTCTTC.

The rearrangement joins TRBV6-4 to TRBJ2-7; possible D gene TRBD1, 6 bases. Germline V lookup: CDR1 MRHNA, CDR2 SNTAGT. The CDR3 length is 16 residues. V was pared by 3 bases and J by 7 bases, with 22 bases between. CDR3: CASSERGSFNLREQYF. The CDR3 nucleotides are TGTGCCAGCAGTGAAAGGGGGAGCTTCAATCTACGGGAGCAGTACTTC.

This clone came up a few times. V is TRBV6-1 and J is TRBJ2-7; 10 bases are a match to TRBD2. The CDR3 loop spans 15 amino acids. J was trimmed by 2 bases and V by 6 bases; bases with no gene match: 7. Germline V gene data show CDR1 as MNHNS and CDR2 as SASEGT. CDR3 sequence: CASSLAGVPTYEQYF. The CDR3 region has the DNA TGTGCCAGCAGCCTAGCGGGAGTTCCAACCTACGAGCAGTACTTC.

The chain is built from TRBV7-2 and TRBJ2-2; 11 nucleotides line up with TRBD2. CDR3 length equals 17 residues. CDR1 SGHTA and CDR2 FQGNSA come from the germline V gene. The trim removed 6 bases at V and 2 bases at J, leaving 8 bases unmatched. The CDR3 nucleotides are TGTGCCAGCAGTCCTAGACTAGCGGGATCCAACACCGGGGAGCTGTTTTTT. It encodes CASSPRLAGSNTGELFF.

V and J are TRBV5-1 and TRBJ2-1; D remains unclear. Germline V lookup: CDR1 SGHRS, CDR2 YFSETQ. The CDR3 is 15 residues long. V gave up 1 base and J gave up 5 bases, with 13 bases separating them. The CDR3 is CASSLSDMLNNEQFF. The CDR3 DNA follows: TGCGCCAGCAGCTTGTCAGATATGTTGAACAATGAGCAGTTCTTC.

This rearrangement joins TRBV19 to TRBJ2-3; 8 positions agree with TRBD1. CDR1 and CDR2 (germline): LNHDA, SQIVND (reference sequence). V shed 10 bases, J shed 14 bases, and the junction held 8 bases outside the gene matches. The CDR3 loop spans 10 amino acids. The CDR3 is CATEQGVTYF. The CDR3 DNA is TGTGCCACCGAACAGGGGGTGACGTATTTT. The full variable domain, in which reference TRBV19 and TRBJ2-3 provide the parts outside the CDR3, is DGGITQSPKYLFRKEGQNVTLSCEQNLNHDAMYWYRQDPGQGLRLIYYSQIVNDFQKGDIAEGYSVSREKKESFPLTVTSAQKNPTAFYLCATEQGVTYFGPGTRLTVL.

V gene TRBV6-5 combines with J gene TRBJ1-4; 7 bases are shared with TRBD1. Trimming removed 6 bases from V and 4 bases from J; junction bases left unmatched: 8. Germline assignment: CDR1 MNHEY and CDR2 SVGAGI. This CDR3 is 15 amino acids long. Here the CDR3 DNA reads TGTGCCAGCAGAAATCAACAGGGGTTTAATGAAAAACTGTTTTTT. This codes for CASRNQQGFNEKLFF.

The chain recombines TRBV7-9 with TRBJ2-5; tentative D call: TRBD2 (5 bases). CDR1 and CDR2 from the germline V gene are SEHNR and FQNEAQ (reference sequence). Deletions cut 8 bases from V and 3 bases from J, with 13 bases between. This CDR3 comprises 13 residues. The CDR3 DNA reads as TGTGCCAGCGATACCTACGGGGAAGAGACCCAGTACTTC. Encoded protein: CASDTYGEETQYF.

The chain uses TRBV11-1 and TRBJ1-2, with 7 bases aligning to TRBD1. The J segment lost 6 bases and the V segment lost 2 bases, leaving 0 bases of the junction unmatched. The CDR3 totals 12 residues. CDR1 is SGHAT and CDR2 is FQDESV in the germline V gene (reference sequence). CDR3 sequence (DNA): TGTGCCAGCAGCTTACAGGGGGATGGCTACACCTTC. As protein: CASSLQGDGYTF. The complete variable domain, with remaining parts taken from reference TRBV11-1 and TRBJ1-2, reads EAEVAQSPRYKITEKSQAVAFWCDPISGHATLYWYRQILGQGPELLVQFQDESVVDDSQLPKDRFSAERLKGVDSTLKIQPAELGDSAMYLCASSLQGDGYTFGSGTRLTVV.

This chain links TRBV5-1 with TRBJ2-1, with D tentatively TRBD2 (5 bases). The germline gives CDR1 SGHRS, CDR2 YFSETQ. Trimming left V 4 bases short and J 0 bases short, with 14 bases between. There are 16 residues in the CDR3. Written as DNA, the CDR3 is TGCGCCAGCAGCCCCGGCGCGGGCATCTCCTACAATGAGCAGTTCTTC. Its translation is CASSPGAGISYNEQFF.

V and J are TRBV29-1 and TRBJ2-7; no reliable D call. Looked up from germline, CDR1 is SQVTM and CDR2 is ANQGSEA. CDR3 length equals 13 residues. Trimming shortened V by 0 bases and J by 6 bases, and 12 bases separated the two germline ends. CDR3 DNA: TGCAGCGTTGAAGATCAGGCCCCAGGCGAGCAGTACTTC. The encoded protein is CSVEDQAPGEQYF.

The chain carries TRBV30 and TRBJ1-6, with 8 positions matching TRBD1. The V gene end was trimmed by 2 bases and the J gene end by 8 bases; junction bases not matched to a gene: 5. Per the germline V gene, CDR1 is GTSNPN and CDR2 is SVGIG (reference sequence). The CDR3 loop spans 14 amino acids. CDR3 sequence: CAWSQGAPDSPLHF. The CDR3 nucleotides read TGTGCCTGGAGTCAGGGGGCGCCGGATTCACCCCTCCACTTT.

In DNA, the CDR3 is TGTGCCAGCAGCCAATCACTAGCGGGACGGGGGTATGGAGAGACCCAGTACTTC. This translates into CASSQSLAGRGYGETQYF. The chain recombines TRBV14 with TRBJ2-5, with 10 bases aligning to TRBD2. The germline V gene has CDR1 SGHDN and CDR2 FVKESK. V shed 2 bases and J 4 bases; nucleotides not matched to a gene: 13. The CDR3 has 18 residues.

The V and J genes are TRBV2 and TRBJ1-5, with TRBD1 matching 8 bases. Germline CDR1 and CDR2: SNHLY and FYNNEI. The CDR3 contains 15 residues. V lost 3 bases and J lost 7; bases outside the gene matches: 8. This CDR3 is CASSELQGAGQPQHF. In nucleotides, the CDR3 is TGTGCCAGCAGTGAGCTCCAGGGGGCTGGACAGCCCCAGCATTTT. Based on the CDR3 plus reference TRBV2 and TRBJ1-5, the full variable domain is EPEVTQTPSHQVTQMGQEVILRCVPISNHLYFYWYRQILGQKVEFLVSFYNNEISEKSEIFDDQFSVERPDGSNFTLKIRSTKLEDSAMYFCASSELQGAGQPQHFGDGTRLSIL.